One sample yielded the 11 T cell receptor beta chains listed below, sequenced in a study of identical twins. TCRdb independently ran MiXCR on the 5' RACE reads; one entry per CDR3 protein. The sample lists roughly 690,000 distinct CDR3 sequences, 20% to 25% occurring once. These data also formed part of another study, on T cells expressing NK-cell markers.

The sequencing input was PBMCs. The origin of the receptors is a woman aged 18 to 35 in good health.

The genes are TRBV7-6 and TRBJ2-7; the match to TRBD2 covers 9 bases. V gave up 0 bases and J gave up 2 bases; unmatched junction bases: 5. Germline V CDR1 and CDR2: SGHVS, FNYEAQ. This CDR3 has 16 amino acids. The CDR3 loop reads CASSLAPASGTYEQYF. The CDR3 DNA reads TGTGCCAGCAGCTTAGCGCCGGCTAGCGGGACCTACGAGCAGTACTTC.

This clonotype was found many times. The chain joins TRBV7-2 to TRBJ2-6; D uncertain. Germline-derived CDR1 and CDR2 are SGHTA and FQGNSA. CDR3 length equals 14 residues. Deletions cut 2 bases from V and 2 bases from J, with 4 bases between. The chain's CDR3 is CASSLITGANVLTF. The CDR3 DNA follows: TGTGCCAGCAGCTTAATCACTGGGGCCAACGTCCTGACTTTC.

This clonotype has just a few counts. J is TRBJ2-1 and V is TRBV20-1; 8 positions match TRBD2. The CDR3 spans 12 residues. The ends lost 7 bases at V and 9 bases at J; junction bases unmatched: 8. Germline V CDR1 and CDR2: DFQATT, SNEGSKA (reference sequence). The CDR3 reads CSGAGGTGEQFF. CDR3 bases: TGCAGTGGGGCGGGGGGCACTGGTGAGCAGTTCTTC.

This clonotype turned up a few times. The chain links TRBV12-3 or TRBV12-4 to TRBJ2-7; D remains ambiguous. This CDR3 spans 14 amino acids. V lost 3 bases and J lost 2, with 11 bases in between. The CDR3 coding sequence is TGTGCCAGCAGTTTTTCGGGTCAAACCTACGAGCAGTACTTC. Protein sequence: CASSFSGQTYEQYF.

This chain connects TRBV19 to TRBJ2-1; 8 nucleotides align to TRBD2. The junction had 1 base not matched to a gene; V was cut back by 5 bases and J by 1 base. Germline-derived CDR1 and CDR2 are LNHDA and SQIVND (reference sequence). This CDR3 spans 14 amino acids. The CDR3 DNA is TGTGCCAGTAGTGTAGCGGGATCCTACAATGAGCAGTTCTTC. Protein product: CASSVAGSYNEQFF.

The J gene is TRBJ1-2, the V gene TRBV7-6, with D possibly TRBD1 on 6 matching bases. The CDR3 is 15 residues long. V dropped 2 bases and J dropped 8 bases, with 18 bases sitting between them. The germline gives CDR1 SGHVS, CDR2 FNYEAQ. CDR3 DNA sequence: TGTGCCAGCAGCTTAAGGGGGGCCGACCGTCGGGGCTACACCTTC. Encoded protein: CASSLRGADRRGYTF.

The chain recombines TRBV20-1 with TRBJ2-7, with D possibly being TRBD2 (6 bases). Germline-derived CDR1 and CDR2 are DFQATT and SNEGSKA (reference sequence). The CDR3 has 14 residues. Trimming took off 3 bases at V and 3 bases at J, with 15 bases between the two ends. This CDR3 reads CSASAASAYYEQYF. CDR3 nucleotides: TGCAGTGCTAGCGCGGCTAGCGCGTACTACGAGCAGTACTTC.

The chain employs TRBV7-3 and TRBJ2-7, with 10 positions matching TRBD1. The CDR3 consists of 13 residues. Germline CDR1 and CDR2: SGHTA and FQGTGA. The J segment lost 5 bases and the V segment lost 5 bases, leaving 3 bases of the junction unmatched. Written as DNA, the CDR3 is TGTGCCAGCAGCCCGACAGGGGGCGACGAGCAGTACTTC. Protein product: CASSPTGGDEQYF.

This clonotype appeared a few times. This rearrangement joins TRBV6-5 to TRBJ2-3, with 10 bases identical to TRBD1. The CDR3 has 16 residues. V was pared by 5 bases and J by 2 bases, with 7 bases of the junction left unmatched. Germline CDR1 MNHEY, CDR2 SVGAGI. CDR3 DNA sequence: TGTGCCAGCAGTAGACTCGGGACAGGGGCCACAGATACGCAGTATTTT. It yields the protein CASSRLGTGATDTQYF.

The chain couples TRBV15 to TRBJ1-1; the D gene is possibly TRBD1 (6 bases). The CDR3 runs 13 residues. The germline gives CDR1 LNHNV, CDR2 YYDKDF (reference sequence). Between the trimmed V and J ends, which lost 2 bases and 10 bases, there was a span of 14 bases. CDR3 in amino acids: CATSRNRGWRAFF. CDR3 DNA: TGTGCCACCAGCAGAAATAGGGGGTGGCGAGCTTTCTTT. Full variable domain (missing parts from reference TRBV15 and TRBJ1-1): DAMVIQNPRYQVTQFGKPVTLSCSQTLNHNVMYWYQQKSSQAPKLLFHYYDKDFNNEADTPDNFQSRRPNTSFCFLDIRSPGLGDTAMYLCATSRNRGWRAFFGQGTRLTVV.

The CDR3 region is CSARDHYRDNSPLHF. Here the CDR3 DNA reads TGCAGTGCTAGAGATCATTACAGGGATAATTCACCCCTCCACTTT. This chain connects TRBV20-1 to TRBJ1-6, with D perhaps matching TRBD1 (6 bases). V was clipped by 0 bases and J by 5 bases, with 11 bases between them. Germline values: CDR1 DFQATT, CDR2 SNEGSKA (reference sequence). This CDR3 has 15 residues.